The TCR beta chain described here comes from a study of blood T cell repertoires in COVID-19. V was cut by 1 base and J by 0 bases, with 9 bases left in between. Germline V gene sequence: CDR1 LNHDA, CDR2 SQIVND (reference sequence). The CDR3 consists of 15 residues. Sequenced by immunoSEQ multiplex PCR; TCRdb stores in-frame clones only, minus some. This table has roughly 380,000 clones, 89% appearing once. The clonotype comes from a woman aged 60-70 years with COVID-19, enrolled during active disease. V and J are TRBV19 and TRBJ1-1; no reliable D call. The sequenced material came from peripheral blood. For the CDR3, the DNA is TGTGCCAGTAGTATAGGACTGTCTGTGAACACTGAAGCTTTCTTT. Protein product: CASSIGLSVNTEAFF.